This T cell receptor (beta chain) was recorded in a study of vaccination and CD4 T cells after COVID-19. Study information: Collection of post-vaccine samples followed dose two by a median roughly 72 days, spanning a range of 14 to 241.

The Oncomine TCR Beta short-read assay was what sequenced the DNA obtained from cultured CD4+ T cells. TCRdb independently ran MiXCR on the PCR reads; one entry per CDR3 protein. The top ten clones hold around 8.1% of a sample with tens of thousands of distinct CDR3 sequences, 70% of them seen once. This clonotype was detected a few times. What it recognizes is unknown. Germline V gene data show CDR1 as LNHNV and CDR2 as YYDKDF (reference sequence). The CDR3 is made up of 13 amino acids. V was clipped by 6 bases and J by 1 base, with 7 bases between them. General study findings and limits: The appearance of a median approximately 90% of reactive clones in convalescent patients occurred only post-vaccination.

Treatment meaning: approximately nine-day PBMC culture with coronavirus spike peptide pools or control peptides (ViraFEST assay). The sequencing input was CD4+ T cells from blood, cultured in vitro. The chain employs TRBV15 and TRBJ1-5; D ambiguous. The sequence came from a human donor who had recovered from COVID-19. The CDR3 sequence: CATSERSNQPQHF. CDR3 in DNA: TGTGCCACCAGTGAGAGGAGCAATCAGCCCCAGCATTTT.